Shown below are 7 T cell receptor beta chains from a single sample sequenced in a study of cytomegalovirus exposure and HLA in healthy donors. PCR employed 60 Vbeta and 13 Jbeta primers. Clones were read by immunoSEQ multiplex PCR, and TCRdb kept only the in-frame ones, dropping some. Here the sample spans 180,000 or so clones, 60% to 80% being singletons. Sequencing was carried out using PBMCs. Receptors originate from a woman aged 40-49 years in good health and CMV-seropositive.

The V and J genes are TRBV27 and TRBJ2-4; D gene uncertain. The CDR3 consists of 14 residues. V was clipped by 7 bases and J by 3 bases, with 13 bases between them. Germline CDR1 reads MNHEY; CDR2 reads SMNVEV (reference sequence). The CDR3 nucleotides are TGTGCCAGCAAATCCTCGGTAGACAAAAACATTCAGTACTTC. Translated: CASKSSVDKNIQYF.

The V and J genes are TRBV7-2 and TRBJ1-2; tentative D call: TRBD1 (6 bases). This CDR3 region has 13 residues. Germline V gene data show CDR1 as SGHTA and CDR2 as FQGNSA. V lost 5 bases, J lost 4 bases, and 11 bases lay in between. CDR3 in DNA: TGTGCCAGCAGCGATTACAGGGCCTATGGCTACACCTTC. Its translation is CASSDYRAYGYTF.

V is TRBV30 and J is TRBJ1-6; no clear D gene. The V and J ends lost 2 bases and 10 bases respectively, with 12 bases between them. The CDR3 loop spans 13 amino acids. Germline V gives CDR1 GTSNPN, CDR2 SVGIG (reference sequence). CDR3 DNA: TGTGCCTGGAGTTCCCGGGAGCGATCACCCCTCCACTTT. Encoded protein: CAWSSRERSPLHF.

This sequence joins TRBV21-1 and TRBJ2-7; TRBD2 is the table's D call and was not checked against the DNA. TRBV21-1 corresponds to a pseudogene. This CDR3 is built from 23 residues. The CDR3 sequence is CASSKSGGGWVAGGHKSSYEQYF. CDR3 nucleotide sequence: TGTGCCAGCAGCAAATCAGGGGGGGGTTGGGTAGCGGGAGGCCATAAGAGCTCCTACGAGCAGTACTTC.

The V gene is TRBV11-2, the J gene TRBJ2-2; 10 nucleotides match TRBD2. Per the germline V gene, CDR1 is SGHAT and CDR2 is FQNNGV. The J segment lost 0 bases and the V segment lost 5 bases, leaving 3 bases of the junction unmatched. This CDR3 is 16 amino acids long. This CDR3 reads CASSLTSGANTGELFF. CDR3 sequence (DNA): TGTGCCAGCAGCCTAACTAGCGGGGCGAACACCGGGGAGCTGTTTTTT.

This clone has just a few counts. The rearrangement links TRBV6-5 to TRBJ1-2, with 7 bases fitting TRBD1. Germline CDR1 and CDR2: MNHEY and SVGAGI. The CDR3 totals 13 residues. With V trimmed by 4 bases and J by 5 bases, 4 bases remained unmatched. In DNA form, the CDR3 reads TGTGCCAGCAGTTCCGACAGGGTGTATGGCTACACCTTC. Its translation is CASSSDRVYGYTF.

The chain links TRBV28 to TRBJ1-2; no definite D call. Trimming removed 6 bases from V and 1 base from J, with 12 bases in between. CDR3 length equals 14 residues. Germline V CDR1 and CDR2: MDHEN, SYDVKM. The CDR3 nucleotides are TGTGCCAGCAGCTTGCCCGGGGATAACTATGGCTACACCTTC. Its protein product is CASSLPGDNYGYTF.